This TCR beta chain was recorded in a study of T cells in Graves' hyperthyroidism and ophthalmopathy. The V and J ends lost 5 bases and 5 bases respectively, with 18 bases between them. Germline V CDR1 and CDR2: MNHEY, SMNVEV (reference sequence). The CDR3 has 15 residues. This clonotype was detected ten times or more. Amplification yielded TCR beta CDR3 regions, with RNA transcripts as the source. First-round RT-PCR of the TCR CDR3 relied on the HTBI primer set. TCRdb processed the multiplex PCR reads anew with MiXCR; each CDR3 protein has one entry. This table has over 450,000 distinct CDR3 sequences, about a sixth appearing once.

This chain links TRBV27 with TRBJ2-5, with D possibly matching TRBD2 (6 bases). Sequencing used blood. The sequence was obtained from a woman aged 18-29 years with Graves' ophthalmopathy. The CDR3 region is CASSDRWRDGETQYF. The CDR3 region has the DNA TGTGCCAGCAGTGACCGATGGAGGGATGGGGAGACCCAGTACTTC.